These 13 T cell receptor beta chains were all obtained from the same sample, sequenced in a study of OX40 agonist ivuxolimab in advanced cancers. Clones were sequenced by immunoSEQ multiplex PCR, and TCRdb holds only the in-frame ones, with some missing. The sample yields fewer than 45,000 clones, more than 75% seen once. The sequenced sample was CD4+ or CD8+ T cells sorted from blood, obtained in a trial of the OX40 agonist ivuxolimab. The source of these receptors is an adult with an advanced solid tumor such as melanoma, head and neck, liver or kidney cancer.

V usage is TRBV7-9 and J usage is TRBJ2-3; 10 nucleotides line up with TRBD2. V lost 3 bases, J lost 4 bases, and 4 bases stayed unmatched. The CDR3 sequence is 15 residues long. Germline CDR1 reads SEHNR; CDR2 reads FQNEAQ (reference sequence). The CDR3 is CASSLGTSVADTQYF. The CDR3, as DNA: TGTGCCAGCAGCTTGGGGACTAGCGTGGCAGATACGCAGTATTTT.

The V call is TRBV7-3, the J call TRBJ2-1; D may be TRBD2 (6 bases). V was cut by 5 bases and J by 10 bases, with 15 bases left in between. The CDR3 has 13 residues. The germline V gene has CDR1 SGHTA and CDR2 FQGTGA. This CDR3 reads CASSPGLPGEQFF. As DNA, the CDR3 is TGTGCCAGCAGCCCGGGACTCCCCGGGGAGCAGTTCTTC.

The J gene is TRBJ1-1, the V gene TRBV27; perhaps TRBD1 as D (5 bases). The CDR3 is 13 amino acids. Germline assignment: CDR1 MNHEY and CDR2 SMNVEV (reference sequence). The V end lost 4 bases, the J end lost 4 bases, and 10 bases lay between the germline ends. This chain's CDR3 is CASSWDGATEAFF. In nucleotides, the CDR3 is TGTGCCAGCAGTTGGGATGGGGCCACTGAAGCTTTCTTT.

The V and J genes are TRBV6-5 and TRBJ1-1, with 7 bases identical to TRBD1. The J segment lost 4 bases and the V segment lost 1 base, leaving 3 bases of the junction unmatched. The V gene's germline CDR1 is MNHEY and CDR2 SVGAGI. CDR3 length equals 14 residues. The chain's CDR3 is CASSYFSGGTEAFF. In nucleotides, the CDR3 is TGTGCCAGCAGTTACTTCTCAGGGGGCACTGAAGCTTTCTTT.

The chain carries TRBV2 and TRBJ2-5; D may be TRBD1 (5 bases). The CDR3 extends over 14 amino acids. The germline gives CDR1 SNHLY, CDR2 FYNNEI. V dropped 7 bases and J dropped 1 base, with 13 bases sitting between them. The CDR3 loop is CASNDSPPQETQYF. CDR3 bases: TGTGCCAGCAATGACAGTCCTCCCCAAGAGACCCAGTACTTC.

This rearrangement joins TRBV9 to TRBJ2-3; a possible D gene is TRBD2 (6 bases). V was pared by 2 bases and J by 6 bases, with 13 bases between. The CDR3 extends over 14 amino acids. Per germline, CDR1 SGDLS and CDR2 YYNGEE. In DNA, the CDR3 is TGTGCCAGCAGCGTTCGGGACTGGCCGGATACGCAGTATTTT. Protein sequence: CASSVRDWPDTQYF. The full variable domain, rest sourced from reference TRBV9 and TRBJ2-3, is DSGVTQTPKHLITATGQRVTLRCSPRSGDLSVYWYQQSLDQGLQFLIQYYNGEERAKGNILERFSAQQFPDLHSELNLSSLELGDSALYFCASSVRDWPDTQYFGPGTRLTVL.

The V call is TRBV11-2, the J call TRBJ2-5, with D possibly being TRBD2 (5 bases). This CDR3 has 16 amino acids. CDR1 and CDR2 (germline): SGHAT, FQNNGV. V lost 1 base to trimming and J lost 2 bases, with 14 bases between them. In nucleotides, the CDR3 is TGTGCCAGCAGCTTAGGGGTATCCCGGGATCAAGAGACCCAGTACTTC. It translates to CASSLGVSRDQETQYF.

The rearrangement uses TRBV7-3 and TRBJ2-1; D call uncertain. From germline, CDR1 is SGHTA and CDR2 FQGTGA. The V gene lost 5 bases and the J gene lost 0 bases, with 11 bases spanning the gap. The CDR3 consists of 15 residues. DNA of the CDR3: TGTGCCAGCAGCCAAGACATGAGCTCCTACAATGAGCAGTTCTTC. It encodes CASSQDMSSYNEQFF.

This clone was found once. This chain joins TRBV28 and TRBJ1-5, with D unresolved. This CDR3 comprises 16 residues. V was shortened by 8 bases and J by 0 bases, with 17 bases between the two germline ends. Germline loops: CDR1 MDHEN, CDR2 SYDVKM. CDR3 residues: CASHRPLGYSNQPQHF. Written as DNA, the CDR3 is TGTGCCAGCCACCGACCACTGGGGTATAGCAATCAGCCCCAGCATTTT.

This clone has just one count. The gene calls are TRBV6-5 and TRBJ1-5; 7 nucleotides align to TRBD1. The germline gives CDR1 MNHEY, CDR2 SVGAGI. The V and J ends lost 2 bases and 10 bases, in that order; junction bases with no gene match: 8. This CDR3 has 14 amino acids. In DNA, the CDR3 is TGTGCCAGCAGTTACGGGCAGGGGGTAGGTCCCCAGCATTTT. Its protein is CASSYGQGVGPQHF.

The chain employs TRBV5-5 and TRBJ2-7; 7 nucleotides match TRBD1. Germline V CDR1 and CDR2: SGHKS, YYEKEE (reference sequence). This CDR3 spans 14 amino acids. V dropped 4 bases and J dropped 3; count of bases not matched to a gene: 7. CDR3 bases: TGTGCCAGCAGCGACGGGGACAGCATCTACGAGCAGTACTTC. Protein: CASSDGDSIYEQYF. The complete variable domain, with remaining parts taken from reference TRBV5-5 and TRBJ2-7, reads DAGVTQSPTHLIKTRGQQVTLRCSPISGHKSVSWYQQVLGQGPQFIFQYYEKEERGRGNFPDRFSARQFPNYSSELNVNALLLGDSALYLCASSDGDSIYEQYFGPGTRLTVT.

This clone was counted a single time. The chain carries TRBV5-4 and TRBJ2-7, with D perhaps assigned TRBD1 or TRBD2 (6 bases each). The V gene's germline CDR1 is SGHNT and CDR2 YYREEE (reference sequence). CDR3 length: 15 residues. With 4 bases removed from V and 2 bases from J, the gap between germline ends came to 16 bases. CDR3 bases: TGTGCCAGCAGCCAAATGGGGGGCCAGACCTACGAGCAGTACTTC. Residues: CASSQMGGQTYEQYF.

The chain combines TRBV4-1 with TRBJ1-3; 7 bases map to TRBD1. With V trimmed by 3 bases and J by 3 bases, 8 bases remained unmatched. The germline gives CDR1 MGHRA, CDR2 YSYEKL. The CDR3 is 16 residues long. In DNA, the CDR3 is TGCGCCAGCAGCCAGGTGACAGGGTTCGATGGAAACACCATATATTTT. Translating it yields CASSQVTGFDGNTIYF.